The clone carrying this T cell receptor beta chain was detected only once. What it recognizes is unknown. This record belongs to a study of siplizumab effects on memory and regulatory T cells. Whole-study results and caveats: Proliferating Tregs' suppressive function in siplizumab cultures went unconfirmed.

Profiled with immunoSEQ multiplex PCR; TCRdb holds only in-frame clones, not every one. The data show some 100,000 clones, approximately 94% seen once. The CDR3 consists of 14 residues. V was clipped by 3 bases and J by 4 bases; unmatched bases: 2. The germline CDR1 and CDR2 sequences are SGHNT and YENEEA. The V and J genes are TRBV11-3 and TRBJ2-1, with 8 bases identical to TRBD2. The source is a human donor in good health. Sequenced: Tregs sorted from blood. The CDR3 spells CASSFSGTYNEQFF. The CDR3 nucleotides are TGTGCCAGCAGCTTTAGCGGGACATACAATGAGCAGTTCTTC.